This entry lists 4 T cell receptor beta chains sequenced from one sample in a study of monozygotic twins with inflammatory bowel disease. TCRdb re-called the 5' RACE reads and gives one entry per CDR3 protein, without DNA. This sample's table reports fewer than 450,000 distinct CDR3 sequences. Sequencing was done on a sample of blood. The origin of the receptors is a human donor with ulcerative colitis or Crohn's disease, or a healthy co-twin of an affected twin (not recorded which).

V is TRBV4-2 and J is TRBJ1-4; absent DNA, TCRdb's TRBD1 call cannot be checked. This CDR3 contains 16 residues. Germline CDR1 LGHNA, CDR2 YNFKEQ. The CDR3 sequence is CASSQDLVGADEKLFF.

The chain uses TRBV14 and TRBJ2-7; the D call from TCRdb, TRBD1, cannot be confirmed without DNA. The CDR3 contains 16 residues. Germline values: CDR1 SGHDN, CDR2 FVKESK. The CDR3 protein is CASSHQLVVGAGEQYF. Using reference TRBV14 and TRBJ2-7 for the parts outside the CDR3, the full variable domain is EAGVTQFPSHSVIEKGQTVTLRCDPISGHDNLYWYRRVMGKEIKFLLHFVKESKQDESGMPNNRFLAERTGGTYSTLKVQPAELEDSGVYFCASSHQLVVGAGEQYFGPGTRLTVT.

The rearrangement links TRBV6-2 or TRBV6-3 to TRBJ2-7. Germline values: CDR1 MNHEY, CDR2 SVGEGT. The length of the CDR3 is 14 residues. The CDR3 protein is CASSVPDQTYEQYF.

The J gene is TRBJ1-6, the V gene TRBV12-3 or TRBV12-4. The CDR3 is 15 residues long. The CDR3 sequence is CASSFSAGLVSPLHF.